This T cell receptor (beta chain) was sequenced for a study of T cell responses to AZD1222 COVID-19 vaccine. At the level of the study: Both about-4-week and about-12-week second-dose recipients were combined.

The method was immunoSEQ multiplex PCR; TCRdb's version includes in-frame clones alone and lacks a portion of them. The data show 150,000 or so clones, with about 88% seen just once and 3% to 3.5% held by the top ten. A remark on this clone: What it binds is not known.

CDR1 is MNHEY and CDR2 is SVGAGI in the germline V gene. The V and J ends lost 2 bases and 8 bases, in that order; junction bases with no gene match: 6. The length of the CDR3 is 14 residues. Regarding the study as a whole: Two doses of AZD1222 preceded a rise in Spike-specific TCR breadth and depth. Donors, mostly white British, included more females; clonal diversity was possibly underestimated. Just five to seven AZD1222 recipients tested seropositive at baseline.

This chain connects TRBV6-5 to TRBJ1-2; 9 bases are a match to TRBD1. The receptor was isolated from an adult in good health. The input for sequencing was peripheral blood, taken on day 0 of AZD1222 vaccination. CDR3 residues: CASSYTGGATGYTF. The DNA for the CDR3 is TGTGCCAGCAGTTACACAGGGGGCGCGACCGGCTACACCTTC.